The 27 T cell receptor beta chains below were found in one sample sequenced in a study of blood T cell repertoires in COVID-19. Produced via immunoSEQ multiplex PCR; TCRdb's table is partial and in-frame only. The repertoire holds under 200,000 clones, with around 80% as singletons. Specimen: peripheral blood. These receptors all stem from a man between 65 and 85 years old with active or convalescent COVID-19.

Here the CDR3 reads CATSSSSGGRPQHF. CDR3 DNA sequence: TGTGCCACCAGCAGTTCGTCAGGGGGAAGACCCCAGCATTTT. V is TRBV15 and J is TRBJ1-5; 7 nucleotides agree with TRBD1. J was trimmed by 10 bases and V by 3 bases; bases with no gene match: 9. Germline assignment: CDR1 LNHNV and CDR2 YYDKDF (reference sequence). The CDR3 has 14 residues.

The CDR3 protein is CASNLGVHENTIYF. CDR3 bases: TGTGCCAGCAACCTAGGGGTTCACGAAAACACCATATATTTT. The chain combines TRBV11-3 with TRBJ1-3; maybe TRBD1 (5 bases). Germline lookup yields CDR1 SGHNT and CDR2 YENEEA. The V end lost 7 bases, the J end lost 6 bases, and 16 bases lay between the germline ends. The CDR3 loop spans 14 amino acids.

This clone has a handful of counts. The chain is built from TRBV7-9 and TRBJ2-5; no clear D gene. V was cut by 5 bases and J by 4 bases, with 11 bases left in between. The CDR3 length is 13 residues. Germline V gives CDR1 SEHNR, CDR2 FQNEAQ (reference sequence). The CDR3 here is CASSPGRLETQYF. The CDR3 DNA sequence: TGTGCCAGCAGCCCAGGTCGGTTAGAGACCCAGTACTTC. Using reference TRBV7-9 and TRBJ2-5 for the parts outside the CDR3, the full variable domain is DTGVSQNPRHKITKRGQNVTFRCDPISEHNRLYWYRQTLGQGPEFLTYFQNEAQLEKSRLLSDRFSAERPKGSFSTLEIQRTEQGDSAMYLCASSPGRLETQYFGPGTRLLVL.

This clone has a handful of counts. This sequence joins TRBV11-2 and TRBJ1-1; TRBD1 is a possible D gene (5 bases). Germline-derived CDR1 and CDR2 are SGHAT and FQNNGV. Trimming cost V 5 bases and J 6 bases, with 13 bases left between them. The CDR3 length is 13 residues. The CDR3 DNA reads as TGTGCCAGCAGCCCGGGCGGGGGGGCTGAAGCTTTCTTT. Its protein product is CASSPGGGAEAFF.

This chain uses TRBV7-2 with TRBJ1-4, with D uncertain. The CDR3 loop spans 14 amino acids. Trimming cost V 1 base and J 3 bases, with 6 bases left between them. CDR1 SGHTA and CDR2 FQGNSA come from the germline V gene. The CDR3 DNA reads TGTGCCAGCAGCTTAGGAGAGGCTAATGAAAAACTGTTTTTT. Its translation is CASSLGEANEKLFF.

The chain is built from TRBV18 and TRBJ1-4; maybe TRBD1 (5 bases). This CDR3 has 15 amino acids. Trimming stripped 1 base from V and 4 bases from J, with 10 bases between. The germline V gene has CDR1 KGHSH and CDR2 LQKENI. In DNA, the CDR3 is TGTGCCAGCTCACCACTGACAGAGAGTAATGAAAAACTGTTTTTT. It translates to CASSPLTESNEKLFF.

Here the CDR3 DNA reads TGTGCCACCAGTGACCGGGGACTTCCGTCGACATCAACTAATGAAAAACTGTTTTTT. Translating it yields CATSDRGLPSTSTNEKLFF. This chain joins TRBV24-1 and TRBJ1-4, with D possibly being TRBD1 (5 bases). The CDR3 covers 19 residues. Trimming stripped 4 bases from V and 0 bases from J, with 20 bases between. Germline CDR1 KGHDR, CDR2 SFDVKD.

The CDR3 is CSVVSGNGYTF. In DNA form, the CDR3 reads TGCAGCGTTGTGTCCGGGAATGGCTACACCTTC. This chain uses TRBV29-1 with TRBJ1-2; no definite D call. The CDR3 runs 11 residues. Trimming took off 4 bases at V and 6 bases at J, with 9 bases between the two ends. The germline CDR1 and CDR2 sequences are SQVTM and ANQGSEA.

This chain joins TRBV30 and TRBJ1-2; unclear D gene. The CDR3 length is 12 residues. CDR1 GTSNPN and CDR2 SVGIG come from the germline V gene (reference sequence). The V and J ends lost 2 bases and 8 bases respectively, with 12 bases between them. As DNA, the CDR3 is TGTGCCTGGAGTACCCCTCTAGGAGGCTACACCTTC. Its translation: CAWSTPLGGYTF.

This clone was seen only a few times. The chain couples TRBV5-6 to TRBJ1-2; D may be TRBD1 (5 bases). V lost 4 bases to trimming and J lost 7 bases, with 17 bases between them. The CDR3 covers 14 residues. Looked up from germline, CDR1 is SGHDT and CDR2 is YYEEEE. The CDR3 DNA reads TGTGCCAGCAGCCTTTGGAGGGGAAGCTCTGGCTACACCTTC. Its translation is CASSLWRGSSGYTF.

The V call is TRBV2, the J call TRBJ1-2, with 8 bases aligning to TRBD1. Germline CDR1 reads SNHLY; CDR2 reads FYNNEI. The junction had 3 bases not matched to a gene; V was cut back by 6 bases and J by 6 bases. The CDR3 consists of 12 residues. The CDR3 DNA sequence: TGTGCCAGCAGAGACAGGGGCAATGGCTACACCTTC. Protein: CASRDRGNGYTF.

This clone has a handful of counts. The chain has TRBV9 and TRBJ1-1; 10 nucleotides line up with TRBD1. This CDR3 region has 16 residues. The germline V gene encodes CDR1 SGDLS and CDR2 YYNGEE. V shed 3 bases, J shed 8 bases, and the junction held 13 bases outside the gene matches. CDR3 sequence: CASSAPPGQGNSEAFF. The CDR3 DNA is TGTGCCAGCAGCGCCCCTCCGGGACAGGGGAATTCCGAAGCTTTCTTT.

The rearrangement uses TRBV10-3 and TRBJ1-1; D perhaps matches TRBD1 (5 bases). CDR3 length: 17 amino acids. Germline-derived CDR1 and CDR2 are ENHRY and SYGVKD. Trimming took 0 bases from V and 1 from J, leaving 15 bases between them. This CDR3 is CAISESTYRIQNTEAFF. The CDR3, as DNA: TGTGCCATCAGTGAGTCAACTTACAGGATACAGAACACTGAAGCTTTCTTT.

The chain carries TRBV2 and TRBJ1-2; 7 bases match TRBD1. Germline CDR1 reads SNHLY; CDR2 reads FYNNEI. The CDR3 loop spans 14 amino acids. After removal of 8 bases from V and 4 bases from J, the junction contained 10 bases not matched to a gene. The CDR3 DNA follows: TGTGCCAGCCAACCCCAAGGGGGCGCCTATGGCTACACCTTC. It specifies CASQPQGGAYGYTF.

The chain links TRBV21-1 to TRBJ2-7; TRBD2 is the table's D call and was not checked against the DNA. TRBV21-1 is noted as a pseudogene. The CDR3 is made up of 13 amino acids. The CDR3 sequence is CASSTYRVSEQYF. In nucleotides, the CDR3 is TGTGCCAGCAGCACCTACCGGGTGAGCGAGCAGTACTTC.

The gene calls are TRBV6-5 and TRBJ1-1; D remains unclear. V was shortened by 6 bases and J by 0 bases, with 8 bases between the two germline ends. This CDR3 spans 13 amino acids. From germline, CDR1 is MNHEY and CDR2 SVGAGI. The CDR3: CASRTNMNTEAFF. DNA of the CDR3: TGTGCCAGCAGGACAAACATGAACACTGAAGCTTTCTTT.

V is TRBV6-5 and J is TRBJ2-7; possible D gene TRBD1, 5 bases. The germline V gene encodes CDR1 MNHEY and CDR2 SVGAGI. This CDR3 has 15 amino acids. V lost 0 bases and J lost 2, with 11 bases in between. In DNA, the CDR3 is TGTGCCAGCAGTTACTCTCTGGGGCAGGCCTACGAGCAGTACTTC. Translating it yields CASSYSLGQAYEQYF.

The V gene is TRBV28, the J gene TRBJ2-4, with a possible D match to TRBD1 (5 bases). Between the trimmed V and J ends, which lost 3 bases and 5 bases, there was a span of 11 bases. Germline CDR1 is MDHEN and CDR2 is SYDVKM. The CDR3 consists of 14 residues. CDR3 coding DNA: TGTGCCAGCAGTTTGTCAGGGATGGAAAACATTCAGTACTTC. It codes for CASSLSGMENIQYF.

The chain links TRBV6-1 to TRBJ1-2, with 7 bases lining up with TRBD1. With V trimmed by 1 base and J by 3 bases, 5 bases remained unmatched. Germline CDR1 and CDR2: MNHNS and SASEGT. This CDR3 is 15 amino acids long. CDR3: CASSEVAGGDYGYTF. The CDR3 coding sequence is TGTGCCAGCAGTGAAGTGGCAGGGGGAGACTATGGCTACACCTTC.

This clone came up once. The rearrangement joins TRBV2 to TRBJ2-7; 9 nucleotides align to TRBD1. The trim removed 6 bases at V and 4 bases at J, leaving 7 bases unmatched. Germline loops: CDR1 SNHLY, CDR2 FYNNEI. The CDR3 runs to 14 residues. The CDR3 region has the DNA TGTGCCAGCAGCGAACAGGGGGCGTTATACGAGCAGTACTTC. It translates to CASSEQGALYEQYF.

The genes are TRBV6-5 and TRBJ2-1; 11 bases are a match to TRBD2. Germline V gene sequence: CDR1 MNHEY, CDR2 SVGAGI. With 4 bases clipped from V and 4 bases from J, the junction kept 6 bases outside the gene matches. The CDR3 runs to 16 residues. CDR3 sequence reads: CASSSGTSGSYNEQFF. For the CDR3, the DNA is TGTGCCAGCAGTTCCGGGACTAGCGGCAGTTACAATGAGCAGTTCTTC.

The table lists this clone with a few counts. V gene TRBV2 combines with J gene TRBJ2-3; 9 positions match TRBD2. There are 15 residues in the CDR3. From germline, CDR1 is SNHLY and CDR2 FYNNEI. The ends lost 4 bases at V and 6 bases at J; junction bases unmatched: 8. CDR3 amino acids: CASSGRLAGFDTQYF. The CDR3 bases are TGTGCCAGCAGTGGGCGGCTAGCGGGATTCGATACGCAGTATTTT.

The rearrangement links TRBV18 to TRBJ2-5; weak D call: TRBD1 (6 bases). The CDR3 loop spans 13 amino acids. The germline V and J ends were trimmed by 6 bases and 7 bases, with 15 bases remaining between them. Germline V gene lookup returns CDR1 KGHSH and CDR2 LQKENI. CDR3 DNA: TGTGCCAGCTCGCAAACCGGGACACGGACCCAGTACTTC. Translating it yields CASSQTGTRTQYF.

This chain joins TRBV23-1 and TRBJ2-3, with D unclear. TRBV23-1 is identified as an open reading frame with a role that is uncertain. CDR3 length: 14 amino acids. V was pared by 10 bases and J by 4 bases, with 18 bases between. The CDR3 DNA reads TGCGCCAAAGACGGGTCCCCGAGCGCAGATACGCAGTATTTT. Its translation is CAKDGSPSADTQYF.

The rearrangement links TRBV3-1 (or the pseudogene TRBV3-2) to TRBJ2-5, with TRBD1 matching over 8 bases. Germline loops: CDR1 LGHDT, CDR2 YNNKEL (reference sequence). The junction had 3 bases not matched to a gene; V was cut back by 2 bases and J by 4 bases. This CDR3 has 14 residues. CDR3 residues: CASSQLDRGETQYF. For the CDR3, the DNA is TGTGCCAGCAGCCAACTCGACAGGGGAGAGACCCAGTACTTC.

In nucleotides, the CDR3 is TGTGCCAGCAGCCCGACAACACAGAACACTGAAGCTTTCTTT. This gives the protein CASSPTTQNTEAFF. The V gene is TRBV9, the J gene TRBJ1-1; D remains unclear. The ends were cut back, 4 bases at V and 1 base at J, with 11 bases in the middle. The CDR3 is 14 amino acids. Germline loops: CDR1 SGDLS, CDR2 YYNGEE.

The chain combines TRBV18 with TRBJ1-3; D gene uncertain. Germline assignment: CDR1 KGHSH and CDR2 LQKENI. The CDR3 consists of 14 residues. Trimming shortened V by 6 bases and J by 0 bases, and 9 bases separated the two germline ends. The CDR3 sequence is CASSHGSSGNTIYF. The CDR3 DNA sequence: TGTGCCAGCTCTCACGGGAGCTCTGGAAACACCATATATTTT.